The source of this TCR beta chain is a study of shared clonotypes between healthy human individuals. Study-level background: Aged 18 to 49, the donors were two women and a few men. Each donor's CD8 memory used one plate, CD8 naive two, each CD4 subset three.

The naive CD8 fraction comprised CD45RO-negative cells positively selected for CCR7 and excluded terminally differentiated effector memory CD45RA+ cells. Running of the assay took place at deep level. Sequencing used immunoSEQ multiplex PCR; TCRdb keeps in-frame clones, though not all of them. The data hold roughly 890,000 clones, with almost 95% observed a single time. Trimming pared 7 bases from V and 3 bases from J, leaving 22 bases between. Looked up from germline, CDR1 is MDHEN and CDR2 is SYDVKM. The CDR3 contains 16 residues. What was sequenced was naive CD8+ T cells sorted from blood. This TCR was sampled from a man aged 25-40 years in good health. V is TRBV28 and J is TRBJ2-7; a weak D match, TRBD2 (5 bases). The CDR3 nucleotides read TGTGCCAGCAAGGGTAGTCTTAGCGCCGATTTCTACGAGCAGTACTTC. It specifies CASKGSLSADFYEQYF.